The 4 T cell receptor beta chains below were found in one sample sequenced in a study of T cells in Graves' hyperthyroidism and ophthalmopathy. Using RNA transcripts as the source, TCR beta CDR3 regions were amplified. Initially, a first-round RT-PCR of the TCR CDR3 employed the HTBI primer set. TCRdb re-derived calls from the multiplex PCR reads in MiXCR, one entry per CDR3 protein. Among under 400,000 distinct CDR3 sequences listed, about 15% were seen once. Material for sequencing was blood. The receptor set was obtained from a woman in her sixties with Graves' ophthalmopathy.

There are many counts of this clonotype. The chain is built from TRBV3-1 and TRBJ2-1; TRBD2 matches at 10 bases. Germline CDR1 is LGHDT and CDR2 is YNNKEL (reference sequence). The CDR3 extends over 14 amino acids. V lost 2 bases and J lost 8; bases outside the gene matches: 3. The CDR3 region has the DNA TGTGCCAGCAGCCAACTAGCGGGAGACTATGAGCAGTTCTTC. Its translation: CASSQLAGDYEQFF.

This clonotype was counted between two and nine times. The rearrangement uses TRBV28 and TRBJ1-5; D is undetermined. CDR3 size: 14 residues. Trimming took off 3 bases at V and 2 bases at J, with 8 bases between the two ends. Germline V gene data show CDR1 as MDHEN and CDR2 as SYDVKM. CDR3: CASSFWARNQPQHF. CDR3 in DNA: TGTGCCAGCAGTTTTTGGGCCCGCAATCAGCCCCAGCATTTT. The entire variable domain, with the rest obtained from reference TRBV28 and TRBJ1-5, is as follows: DVKVTQSSRYLVKRTGEKVFLECVQDMDHENMFWYRQDPGLGLRLIYFSYDVKMKEKGDIPEGYSVSREKKERFSLILESASTNQTSMYLCASSFWARNQPQHFGDGTRLSIL.

This clonotype was seen repeatedly, ten times or more. V gene TRBV28 combines with J gene TRBJ1-2, with D tentatively TRBD1 (5 bases). Germline CDR1 reads MDHEN; CDR2 reads SYDVKM. V gave up 7 bases and J gave up 6 bases, with 21 bases separating them. CDR3 length: 15 amino acids. CDR3 DNA sequence: TGTGCCAGCACCGTAGGGACGGCCTTTAATGATGGCTACACCTTC. Protein sequence: CASTVGTAFNDGYTF.

The table lists this clonotype with a few counts. This chain uses TRBV6-1 with TRBJ2-2; D call uncertain. The CDR3 is 14 residues long. The germline V gene has CDR1 MNHNS and CDR2 SASEGT. Trimming removed 8 bases at V and 7 bases at J, with 17 bases between. The DNA of the CDR3 is TGTGCCAGCGCAACGGGCCCTGGCGACGGGGAGCTGTTTTTT. This gives the protein CASATGPGDGELFF.